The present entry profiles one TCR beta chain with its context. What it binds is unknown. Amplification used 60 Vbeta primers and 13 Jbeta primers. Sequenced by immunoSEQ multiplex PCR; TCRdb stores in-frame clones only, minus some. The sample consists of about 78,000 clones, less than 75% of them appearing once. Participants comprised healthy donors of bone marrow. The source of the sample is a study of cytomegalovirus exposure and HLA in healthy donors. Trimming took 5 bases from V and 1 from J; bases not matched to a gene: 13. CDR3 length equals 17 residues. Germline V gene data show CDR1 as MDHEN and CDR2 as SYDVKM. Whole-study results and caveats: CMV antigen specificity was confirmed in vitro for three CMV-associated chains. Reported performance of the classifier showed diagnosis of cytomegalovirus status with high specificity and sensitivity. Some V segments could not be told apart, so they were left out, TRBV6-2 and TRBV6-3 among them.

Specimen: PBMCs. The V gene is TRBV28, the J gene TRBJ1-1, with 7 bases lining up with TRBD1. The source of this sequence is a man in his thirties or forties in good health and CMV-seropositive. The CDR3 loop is CASSPRDRYPGNTEAFF. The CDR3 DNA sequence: TGTGCCAGCAGTCCAAGGGACAGATATCCCGGGAACACTGAAGCTTTCTTT.